What follows are 17 T cell receptor beta chains derived from one specimen sequenced in a study of shared clonotypes between healthy human individuals. As defined, naive CD8 cells were CD45RO-negative and positively selected for CCR7, with terminally differentiated effector memory CD45RA+ cells excluded. The repertoire was sequenced with immunoSEQ multiplex PCR; TCRdb's copy has only in-frame clones and lacks some. The sample includes about 2.1 million clones, more than 85% of them seen just once. The sample consisted of naive CD8+ T cells from PBMCs. Receptors were obtained from a man aged 18 to 29 in good health. Some clones in this sample may be carry-over from other donors' samples.

This sequence joins TRBV7-9 and TRBJ2-1, with D maybe TRBD2 (6 bases). This CDR3 is 15 amino acids long. CDR1 SEHNR and CDR2 FQNEAQ come from the germline V gene (reference sequence). Between the trimmed V and J ends, which lost 3 bases and 8 bases, there was a span of 17 bases. The CDR3 spells CASSLALATDHEQFF. CDR3 DNA sequence: TGTGCCAGCAGCTTGGCACTAGCCACAGACCATGAGCAGTTCTTC.

This sequence joins TRBV25-1 and TRBJ1-2; D possibly corresponds to TRBD1 (6 bases). Germline CDR1 reads MGHDK; CDR2 reads SYGVNS. This CDR3 contains 12 residues. Trimming removed 7 bases from V and 7 bases from J, with 13 bases in between. The CDR3 sequence: CASTGQSSGYTF. CDR3 DNA sequence: TGTGCCAGCACAGGACAGTCCTCTGGCTACACCTTC.

The chain has TRBV28 and TRBJ1-5; D ambiguous. Germline loops: CDR1 MDHEN, CDR2 SYDVKM. V lost 4 bases and J 0 bases, leaving 22 bases between the germline ends. The CDR3 consists of 19 residues. This CDR3 reads CASSSPGNRGQYSNQPQHF. CDR3 coding DNA: TGTGCCAGCAGTTCCCCGGGTAACCGGGGTCAATATAGCAATCAGCCCCAGCATTTT.

The CDR3 protein is CASSLGPEGAESSYEQYF. The CDR3 DNA reads TGTGCCAGCAGCTTAGGGCCGGAGGGAGCGGAGAGCTCCTACGAGCAGTACTTC. The V call is TRBV7-8, the J call TRBJ2-7; tentatively, D is TRBD2 (6 bases). Germline CDR1 reads SGHVS; CDR2 reads FQNEAQ. The CDR3 has 18 residues. Trimming cost V 1 base and J 0 bases, with 19 bases left between them. The whole variable domain, filled in from reference TRBV7-8 and TRBJ2-7, reads GAGVSQSPRYKVAKRGQDVALRCDPISGHVSLFWYQQALGQGPEFLTYFQNEAQLDKSGLPSDRFFAERPEGSVSTLKIQRTQQEDSAVYLCASSLGPEGAESSYEQYFGPGTRLTVT.

The chain combines TRBV5-1 with TRBJ2-7, with a weak D call TRBD2 (5 bases). Trimming removed 1 base at V and 0 bases at J, with 17 bases between. The CDR3 contains 17 residues. Germline assignment: CDR1 SGHRS and CDR2 YFSETQ. This CDR3 reads CASSLNAQVGSSYEQYF. CDR3 nucleotides: TGCGCCAGCAGCTTGAACGCGCAGGTGGGGAGCTCCTACGAGCAGTACTTC. Combining the CDR3 with reference TRBV5-1 and TRBJ2-7 gives the whole variable domain KAGVTQTPRYLIKTRGQQVTLSCSPISGHRSVSWYQQTPGQGLQFLFEYFSETQRNKGNFPGRFSGRQFSNSRSEMNVSTLELGDSALYLCASSLNAQVGSSYEQYFGPGTRLTVT.

In the case of this clone: The DNA is omitted, as the CDR3 cannot be located on it reliably, and the CDR3 follows TCRdb's listing. The V and J genes are TRBV5-1 and TRBJ1-4; no check of the table's D call, TRBD1, against the DNA was made. Inclusive of both ends, the CDR3 amounts to 15 amino acids. From germline, CDR1 is SGHRS and CDR2 YFSETQ. The CDR3 spells CASSLAFGPGEKLFF.

This sequence joins TRBV9 and TRBJ2-5; 8 nucleotides align to TRBD2. CDR3 length: 15 residues. V was clipped by 3 bases and J by 2 bases; unmatched bases: 6. CDR1 SGDLS and CDR2 YYNGEE come from the germline V gene. The CDR3 bases are TGTGCCAGCAGCGAGGGACTAGTCCTTCAAGAGACCCAGTACTTC. It translates to CASSEGLVLQETQYF.

The rearrangement joins TRBV29-1 to TRBJ1-1; the match to TRBD1 covers 8 bases. This CDR3 contains 14 residues. Germline values: CDR1 SQVTM, CDR2 ANQGSEA. The J segment lost 1 base and the V segment lost 5 bases, leaving 6 bases of the junction unmatched. CDR3 protein: CSVTGTGWNTEAFF. CDR3 coding DNA: TGCAGCGTTACCGGGACAGGATGGAACACTGAAGCTTTCTTT.

The chain employs TRBV5-4 and TRBJ1-2; D may be TRBD1 (5 bases). The CDR3 is 14 amino acids. Trimming left V 0 bases short and J 0 bases short, with 6 bases between. Germline-derived CDR1 and CDR2 are SGHNT and YYREEE (reference sequence). DNA of the CDR3: TGTGCCAGCAGCTTGGAGGGGACTAACTATGGCTACACCTTC. Translating it yields CASSLEGTNYGYTF.

The genes are TRBV9 and TRBJ2-7; perhaps TRBD1 as D (6 bases). This CDR3 has 13 amino acids. Germline-derived CDR1 and CDR2 are SGDLS and YYNGEE. V lost 0 bases to trimming and J lost 6 bases, with 10 bases between them. CDR3 region: CASSVGTATEQYF. The CDR3 DNA reads as TGTGCCAGCAGCGTAGGGACAGCGACCGAGCAGTACTTC.

CDR3 in amino acids: CASSIWGLAGGQNTGELFF. The CDR3 coding sequence is TGTGCCAGTAGTATATGGGGACTAGCGGGAGGGCAGAACACCGGGGAGCTGTTTTTT. This chain uses TRBV19 with TRBJ2-2, with 16 bases identical to TRBD2. The CDR3 contains 19 residues. CDR1 is LNHDA, CDR2 SQIVND, per germline (reference sequence). The junction had 4 bases not matched to a gene; V was cut back by 2 bases and J by 1 base.

A word on this clone: The sample contains more than one DNA sequence encoding this CDR3. The rearrangement links TRBV4-1 to TRBJ2-2; D gene unclear. The germline V gene has CDR1 MGHRA and CDR2 YSYEKL. This CDR3 has 14 residues. V was pared by 1 base and J by 4 bases, with 7 bases between. The CDR3: CASSQGTATGELFF. CDR3 DNA: TGCGCCAGCAGCCAAGGGACGGCCACCGGGGAGCTGTTTTTT.

This chain connects TRBV7-9 to TRBJ2-7; TRBD1 matches 7 bases. Per the germline V gene, CDR1 is SEHNR and CDR2 is FQNEAQ (reference sequence). This CDR3 contains 14 residues. V shed 5 bases, J shed 0 bases, and the junction held 4 bases outside the gene matches. In DNA, the CDR3 is TGTGCCAGCAGCGAACGGACAGGCTCCTACGAGCAGTACTTC. Its translation is CASSERTGSYEQYF.

There are a few counts of this clone. The sample holds other DNA sequences that translate to the same CDR3. The chain has TRBV7-9 and TRBJ2-2; D possibly matches TRBD1 or TRBD2 (5 bases each). V was pared by 4 bases and J by 5 bases, with 5 bases between. Germline loops: CDR1 SEHNR, CDR2 FQNEAQ (reference sequence). This CDR3 region has 12 residues. CDR3 amino acids: CASSWGTGELFF. The CDR3 DNA is TGTGCCAGCAGCTGGGGGACCGGGGAGCTGTTTTTT.

This sequence joins TRBV2 and TRBJ2-7; D unclear. CDR1 is SNHLY and CDR2 is FYNNEI in the germline V gene. The CDR3 extends over 14 amino acids. Between the trimmed V and J ends, which lost 7 bases and 2 bases, there was a span of 15 bases. The CDR3 loop is CASNSMAGPYEQYF. Here the CDR3 DNA reads TGTGCCAGCAACTCGATGGCAGGACCCTACGAGCAGTACTTC.

This clone appeared a single time. This sequence joins TRBV4-2 and TRBJ2-7, with 11 bases identical to TRBD2. The CDR3 extends over 15 amino acids. Trimming removed 2 bases from V and 7 bases from J; junction bases left unmatched: 7. Looked up from germline, CDR1 is LGHNA and CDR2 is YNFKEQ. CDR3 DNA sequence: TGTGCCAGCAGCCAAAAACTAGCGGGAGTGGGGGAGCAGTACTTC. Translation: CASSQKLAGVGEQYF.

This clone was found once. The chain joins TRBV11-2 to TRBJ2-7, with TRBD1 matching over 9 bases. J gave up 7 bases and V 2 bases, and 9 bases lay outside the gene matches. This CDR3 has 15 amino acids. CDR1 and CDR2 from the germline V gene are SGHAT and FQNNGV. CDR3 in DNA: TGTGCCAGCAGCTTAAGTGGGGACAGGGTACGGGAGCAGTACTTC. This encodes CASSLSGDRVREQYF.